The 2 T cell receptor beta chains in this list originate from one sample, sequenced in a study of blood T cell repertoires in COVID-19. This table comes from immunoSEQ multiplex PCR, and its TCRdb copy is limited to in-frame clones, with some not included. The repertoire holds approximately 330,000 clones, with around 85% as singletons. The sequenced material came from PBMCs or T cells enriched from blood (not recorded which). The receptors shown here come from a woman aged 40 to 50 with acute COVID-19.

This sequence joins TRBV4-1 and TRBJ1-5; TRBD1 matches 9 bases. After removal of 6 bases from V and 2 bases from J, the junction contained 8 bases not matched to a gene. This CDR3 region has 16 residues. Germline loops: CDR1 MGHRA, CDR2 YSYEKL. CDR3 residues: CASRAGQGPGNQPQHF. The DNA of the CDR3 is TGCGCCAGCAGGGCAGGACAGGGGCCGGGCAATCAGCCCCAGCATTTT.

The rearrangement joins TRBV4-2 to TRBJ1-1, with TRBD1 identical over 7 bases. From germline, CDR1 is LGHNA and CDR2 YNFKEQ. The CDR3 has 17 residues. J was trimmed by 10 bases and V by 0 bases; bases with no gene match: 17. CDR3 DNA sequence: TGTGCCAGCAGCCAAGATCTGACAGGGCCTCCTGGTAGGGGAGCTTTCTTT. It yields the protein CASSQDLTGPPGRGAFF.